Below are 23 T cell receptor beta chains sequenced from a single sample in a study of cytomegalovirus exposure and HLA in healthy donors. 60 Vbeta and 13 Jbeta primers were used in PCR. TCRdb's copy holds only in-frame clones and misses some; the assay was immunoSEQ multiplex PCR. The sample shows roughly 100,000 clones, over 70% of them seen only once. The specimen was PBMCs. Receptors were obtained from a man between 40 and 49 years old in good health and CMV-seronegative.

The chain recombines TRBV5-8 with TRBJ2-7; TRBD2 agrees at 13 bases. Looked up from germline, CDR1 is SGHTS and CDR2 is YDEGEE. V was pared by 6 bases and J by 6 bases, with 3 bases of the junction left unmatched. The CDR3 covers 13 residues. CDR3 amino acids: CASTLAGGREQYF. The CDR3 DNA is TGTGCCAGCACACTAGCGGGAGGGCGCGAGCAGTACTTC.

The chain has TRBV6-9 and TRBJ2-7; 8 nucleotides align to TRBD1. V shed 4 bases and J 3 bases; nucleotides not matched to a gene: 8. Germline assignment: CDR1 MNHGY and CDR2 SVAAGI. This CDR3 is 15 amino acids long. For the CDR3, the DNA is TGTGCCAGCAGTTGGTCGGGACAGGTAAACTACGAGCAGTACTTC. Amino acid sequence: CASSWSGQVNYEQYF.

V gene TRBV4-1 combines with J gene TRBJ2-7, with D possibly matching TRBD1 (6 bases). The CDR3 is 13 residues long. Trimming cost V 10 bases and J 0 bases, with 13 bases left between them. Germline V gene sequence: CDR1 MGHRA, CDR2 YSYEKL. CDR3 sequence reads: CATQDSYSYEQYF. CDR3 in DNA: TGCGCCACCCAGGACAGCTACTCCTACGAGCAGTACTTC.

The CDR3 sequence: CASSPQGGTGELFF. The DNA of the CDR3 is TGTGCCAGCAGTCCCCAGGGAGGCACCGGGGAGCTGTTTTTT. The rearrangement links TRBV6-6 to TRBJ2-2, with a possible D match to TRBD2 (6 bases). Per germline, CDR1 MNHNY and CDR2 SVGAGI (reference sequence). V was cut by 5 bases and J by 4 bases, with 11 bases left in between. The CDR3 contains 14 residues.

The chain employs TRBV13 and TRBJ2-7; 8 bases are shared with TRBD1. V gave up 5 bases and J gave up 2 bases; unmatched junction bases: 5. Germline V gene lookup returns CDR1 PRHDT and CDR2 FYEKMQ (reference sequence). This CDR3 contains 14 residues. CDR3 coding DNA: TGTGCCAGCAGCCTCCAGGGGGCAGCCTACGAGCAGTACTTC. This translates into CASSLQGAAYEQYF.

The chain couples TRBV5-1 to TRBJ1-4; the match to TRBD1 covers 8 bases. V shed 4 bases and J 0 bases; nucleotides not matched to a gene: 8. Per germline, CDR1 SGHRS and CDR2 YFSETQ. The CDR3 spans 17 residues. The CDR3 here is CASSPPGQVPTNEKLFF. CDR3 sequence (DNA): TGCGCCAGCAGCCCTCCGGGACAGGTACCAACTAATGAAAAACTGTTTTTT. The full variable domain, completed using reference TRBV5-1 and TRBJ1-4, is KAGVTQTPRYLIKTRGQQVTLSCSPISGHRSVSWYQQTPGQGLQFLFEYFSETQRNKGNFPGRFSGRQFSNSRSEMNVSTLELGDSALYLCASSPPGQVPTNEKLFFGSGTQLSVL.

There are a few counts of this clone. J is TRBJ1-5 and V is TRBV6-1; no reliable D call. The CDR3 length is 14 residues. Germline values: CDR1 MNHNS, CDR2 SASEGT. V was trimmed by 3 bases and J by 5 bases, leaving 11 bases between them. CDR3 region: CASSDITRDQPQHF. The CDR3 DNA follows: TGTGCCAGCAGTGACATCACCCGGGATCAGCCCCAGCATTTT.

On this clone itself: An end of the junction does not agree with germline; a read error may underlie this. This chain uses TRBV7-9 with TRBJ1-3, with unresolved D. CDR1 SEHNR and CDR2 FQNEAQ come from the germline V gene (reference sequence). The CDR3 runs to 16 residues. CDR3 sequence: CSSSLGALGGRLTIYF. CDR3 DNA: TGTTCCAGCAGCTTAGGAGCCCTGGGAGGACGCCTCACCATATATTTT. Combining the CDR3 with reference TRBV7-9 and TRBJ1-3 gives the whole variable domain DTGVSQNPRHKITKRGQNVTFRCDPISEHNRLYWYRQTLGQGPEFLTYFQNEAQLEKSRLLSDRFSAERPKGSFSTLEIQRTEQGDSAMYLCSSSLGALGGRLTIYFGEGSWLTVV.

DNA of the CDR3: TGCGCCAGCAGCCAACCAGGGGTGGGCTATGGCTACACCTTC. It is translated as CASSQPGVGYGYTF. J is TRBJ1-2 and V is TRBV4-1; D is perhaps TRBD1 (6 bases). Per germline, CDR1 MGHRA and CDR2 YSYEKL. CDR3 size: 14 residues. V lost 2 bases and J lost 4, with 11 bases in between.

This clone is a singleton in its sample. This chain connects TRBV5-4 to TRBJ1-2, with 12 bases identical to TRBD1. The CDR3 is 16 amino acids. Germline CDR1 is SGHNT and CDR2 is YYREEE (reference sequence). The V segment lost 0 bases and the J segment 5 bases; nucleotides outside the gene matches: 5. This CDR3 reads CASSLGGTGGKYGYTF. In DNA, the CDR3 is TGTGCCAGCAGCTTGGGTGGGACAGGGGGCAAATATGGCTACACCTTC. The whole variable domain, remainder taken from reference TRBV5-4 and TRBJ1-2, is ETGVTQSPTHLIKTRGQQVTLRCSSQSGHNTVSWYQQALGQGPQFIFQYYREEENGRGNFPPRFSGLQFPNYSSELNVNALELDDSALYLCASSLGGTGGKYGYTFGSGTRLTVV.

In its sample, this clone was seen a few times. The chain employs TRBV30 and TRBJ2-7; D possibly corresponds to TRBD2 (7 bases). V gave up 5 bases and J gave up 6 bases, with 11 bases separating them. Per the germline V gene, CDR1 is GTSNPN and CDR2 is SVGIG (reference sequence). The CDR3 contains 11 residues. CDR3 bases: TGTGCCTGGGGGAGGGGGGGCGAGCAGTACTTC. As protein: CAWGRGGEQYF. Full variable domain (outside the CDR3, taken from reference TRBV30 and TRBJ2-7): SQTIHQWPATLVQPVGSPLSLECTVEGTSNPNLYWYRQAAGRGLQLLFYSVGIGQISSEVPQNLSASRPQDRQFILSSKKLLLSDSGFYLCAWGRGGEQYFGPGTRLTVT.

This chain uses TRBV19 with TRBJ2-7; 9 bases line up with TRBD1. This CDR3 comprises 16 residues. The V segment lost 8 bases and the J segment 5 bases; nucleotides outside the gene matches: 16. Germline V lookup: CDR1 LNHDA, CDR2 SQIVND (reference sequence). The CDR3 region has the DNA TGTGCCAGTCACCAAGGTAGGGGACAGGGACCCCACGAGCAGTACTTC. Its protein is CASHQGRGQGPHEQYF. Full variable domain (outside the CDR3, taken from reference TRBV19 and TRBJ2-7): DGGITQSPKYLFRKEGQNVTLSCEQNLNHDAMYWYRQDPGQGLRLIYYSQIVNDFQKGDIAEGYSVSREKKESFPLTVTSAQKNPTAFYLCASHQGRGQGPHEQYFGPGTRLTVT.

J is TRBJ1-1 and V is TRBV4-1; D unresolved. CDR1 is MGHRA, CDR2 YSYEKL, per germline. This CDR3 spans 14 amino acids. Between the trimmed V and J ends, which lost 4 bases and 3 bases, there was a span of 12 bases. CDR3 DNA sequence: TGCGCCAGCAGCCCCCCGGAGCCTTACACTGAAGCTTTCTTT. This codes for CASSPPEPYTEAFF.

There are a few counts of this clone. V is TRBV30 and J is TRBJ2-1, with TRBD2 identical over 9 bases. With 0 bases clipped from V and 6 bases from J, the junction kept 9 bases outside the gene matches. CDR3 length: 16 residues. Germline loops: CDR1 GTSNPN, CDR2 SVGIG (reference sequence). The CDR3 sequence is CAWSVQSAGGSNEQFF. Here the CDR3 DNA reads TGTGCCTGGAGTGTACAGTCAGCGGGAGGAAGCAATGAGCAGTTCTTC.

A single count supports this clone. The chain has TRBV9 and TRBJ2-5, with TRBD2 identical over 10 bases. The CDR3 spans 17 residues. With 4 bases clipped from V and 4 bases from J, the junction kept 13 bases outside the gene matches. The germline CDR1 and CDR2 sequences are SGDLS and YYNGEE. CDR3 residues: CASSWTAGGQGGETQYF. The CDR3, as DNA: TGTGCCAGCAGCTGGACAGCGGGGGGGCAGGGAGGAGAGACCCAGTACTTC.

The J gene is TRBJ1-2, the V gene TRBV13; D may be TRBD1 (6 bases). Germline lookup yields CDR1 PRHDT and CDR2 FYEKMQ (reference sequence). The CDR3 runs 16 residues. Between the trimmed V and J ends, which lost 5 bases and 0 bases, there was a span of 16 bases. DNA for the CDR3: TGTGCCAGCAGCCCCGGGACACTCCGGGCTAACTATGGCTACACCTTC. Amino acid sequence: CASSPGTLRANYGYTF.

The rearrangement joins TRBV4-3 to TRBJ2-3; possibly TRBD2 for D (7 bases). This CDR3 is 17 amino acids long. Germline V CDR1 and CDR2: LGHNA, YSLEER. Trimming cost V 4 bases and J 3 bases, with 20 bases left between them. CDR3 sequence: CASSPGWGGSRTDTQYF. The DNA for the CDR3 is TGCGCCAGCAGCCCCGGGTGGGGGGGCAGTAGGACAGATACGCAGTATTTT.

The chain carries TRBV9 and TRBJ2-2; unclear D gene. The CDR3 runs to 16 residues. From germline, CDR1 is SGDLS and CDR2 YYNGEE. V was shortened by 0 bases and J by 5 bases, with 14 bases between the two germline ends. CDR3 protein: CASSVDVRMVTGELFF. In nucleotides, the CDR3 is TGTGCCAGCAGCGTAGATGTCAGGATGGTTACCGGGGAGCTGTTTTTT.

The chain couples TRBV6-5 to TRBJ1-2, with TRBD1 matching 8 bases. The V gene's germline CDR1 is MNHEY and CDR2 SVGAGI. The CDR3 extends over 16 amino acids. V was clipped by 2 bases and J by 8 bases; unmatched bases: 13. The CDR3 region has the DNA TGTGCCAGCAGTTACATGCGGACAGGGTTTTCTGGAGGCTACACCTTC. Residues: CASSYMRTGFSGGYTF.

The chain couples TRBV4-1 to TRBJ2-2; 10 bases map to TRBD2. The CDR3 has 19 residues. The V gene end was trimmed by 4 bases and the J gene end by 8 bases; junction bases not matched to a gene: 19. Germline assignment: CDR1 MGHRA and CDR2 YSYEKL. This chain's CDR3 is CASSPKINRGAGGAGELFF. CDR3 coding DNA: TGCGCCAGCAGCCCCAAAATTAACCGGGGAGCGGGAGGGGCGGGGGAGCTGTTTTTT.

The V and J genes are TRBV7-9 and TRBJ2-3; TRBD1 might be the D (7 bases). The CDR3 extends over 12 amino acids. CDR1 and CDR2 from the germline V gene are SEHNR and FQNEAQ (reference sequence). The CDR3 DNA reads TGTGCTGGGGGGACAGGCACAGATACGCAGTATTTT. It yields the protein CAGGTGTDTQYF.

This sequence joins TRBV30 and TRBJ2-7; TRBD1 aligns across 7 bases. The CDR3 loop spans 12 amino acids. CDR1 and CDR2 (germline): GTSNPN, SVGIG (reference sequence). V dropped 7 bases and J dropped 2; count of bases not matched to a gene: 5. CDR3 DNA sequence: TGTGCCTCCCGGGACAGAACCTACGAGCAGTACTTC. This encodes CASRDRTYEQYF.

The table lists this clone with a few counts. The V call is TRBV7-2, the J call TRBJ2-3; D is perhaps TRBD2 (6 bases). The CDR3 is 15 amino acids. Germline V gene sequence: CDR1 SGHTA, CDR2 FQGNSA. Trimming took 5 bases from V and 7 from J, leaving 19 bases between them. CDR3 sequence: CASSGRDRGVYTQYF. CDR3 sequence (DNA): TGTGCCAGCAGCGGCCGGGATCGCGGGGTATATACGCAGTATTTT.